This T cell receptor beta chain was identified during a study of shared clonotypes between healthy human individuals. Concerning this clone: The antigen is unknown.

Naive CD8 cells were CD45RO-negative, positively selected for CCR7, excluding terminally differentiated effector memory CD45RA+ cells. Study-level points and caveats: Non-shared clonotypes showed lower generation probabilities than clonotypes common to all four donors.

The authors ran the assay at deep level. DNA at 200 ng, 25,000 to 35,000 T cell genomes, went into sorted-subset replicate PCRs. Method: immunoSEQ multiplex PCR; TCRdb's copy keeps in-frame clones and lacks some. The sample includes about 2.1 million clones, under 95% of them seen just once. Germline CDR1 reads SGHNT; CDR2 reads YYREEE (reference sequence). Between the trimmed V and J ends, which lost 2 bases and 2 bases, there was a span of 8 bases. The CDR3 sequence is 13 residues long. The sequence was collected from a young man in good health. Some clones in this sample may be carry-over from other donors' samples. Source material: naive CD8+ T cells from PBMCs. V is TRBV5-4 and J is TRBJ2-7; D is unclear. The CDR3 protein is CASSFAEPYEQYF. CDR3 DNA sequence: TGTGCCAGCAGCTTTGCGGAACCCTACGAGCAGTACTTC.